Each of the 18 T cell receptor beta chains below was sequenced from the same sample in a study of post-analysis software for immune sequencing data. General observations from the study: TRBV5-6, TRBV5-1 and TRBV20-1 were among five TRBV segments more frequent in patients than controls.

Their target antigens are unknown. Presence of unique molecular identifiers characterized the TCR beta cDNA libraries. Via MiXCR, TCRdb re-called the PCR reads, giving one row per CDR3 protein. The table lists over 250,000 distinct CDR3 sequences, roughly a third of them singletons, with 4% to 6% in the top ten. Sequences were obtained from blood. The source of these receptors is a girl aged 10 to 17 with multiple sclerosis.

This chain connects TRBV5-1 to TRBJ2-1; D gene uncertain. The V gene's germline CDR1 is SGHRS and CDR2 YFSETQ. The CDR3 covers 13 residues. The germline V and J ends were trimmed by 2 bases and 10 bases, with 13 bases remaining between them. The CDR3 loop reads CASSFGAAREQFF. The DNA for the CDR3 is TGCGCCAGCAGCTTTGGCGCGGCACGGGAGCAGTTCTTC.

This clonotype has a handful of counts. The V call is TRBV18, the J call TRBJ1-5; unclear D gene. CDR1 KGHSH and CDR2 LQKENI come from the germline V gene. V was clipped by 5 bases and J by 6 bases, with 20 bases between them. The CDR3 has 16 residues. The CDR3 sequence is CASSTPPPTISQPQHF. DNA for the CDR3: TGTGCCAGCTCAACCCCCCCGCCAACTATCTCTCAGCCCCAGCATTTT.

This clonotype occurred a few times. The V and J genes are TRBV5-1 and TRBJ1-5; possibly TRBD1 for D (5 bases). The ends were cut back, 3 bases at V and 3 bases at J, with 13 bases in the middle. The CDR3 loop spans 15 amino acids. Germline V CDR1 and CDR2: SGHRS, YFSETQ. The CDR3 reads CASSWGGGHNQPQHF. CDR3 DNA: TGCGCCAGCAGCTGGGGCGGGGGTCACAATCAGCCCCAGCATTTT.

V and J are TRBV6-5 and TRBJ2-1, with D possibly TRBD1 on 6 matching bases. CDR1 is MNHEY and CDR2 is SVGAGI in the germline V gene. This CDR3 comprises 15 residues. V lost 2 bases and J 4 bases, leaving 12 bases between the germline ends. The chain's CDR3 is CASSYEDSAYNEQFF. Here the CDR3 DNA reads TGTGCCAGCAGTTACGAGGACAGTGCTTACAATGAGCAGTTCTTC.

The CDR3 DNA sequence: TGTGCCAGCAGCCAAGTTTCCGGGGGCGCGGAGACCCAGTACTTC. Translated: CASSQVSGGAETQYF. This chain links TRBV14 with TRBJ2-5, with D perhaps assigned TRBD1 or TRBD2 (6 bases each). V lost 1 base and J 5 bases, leaving 14 bases between the germline ends. The CDR3 has 15 residues. Germline assignment: CDR1 SGHDN and CDR2 FVKESK.

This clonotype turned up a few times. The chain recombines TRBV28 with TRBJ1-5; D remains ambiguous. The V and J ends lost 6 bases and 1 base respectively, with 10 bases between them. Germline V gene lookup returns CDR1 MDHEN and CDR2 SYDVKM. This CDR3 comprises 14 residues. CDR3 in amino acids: CASRITGSNQPQHF. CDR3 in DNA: TGTGCCAGCAGGATTACGGGGAGCAATCAGCCCCAGCATTTT. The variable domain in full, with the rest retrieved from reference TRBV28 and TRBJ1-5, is DVKVTQSSRYLVKRTGEKVFLECVQDMDHENMFWYRQDPGLGLRLIYFSYDVKMKEKGDIPEGYSVSREKKERFSLILESASTNQTSMYLCASRITGSNQPQHFGDGTRLSIL.

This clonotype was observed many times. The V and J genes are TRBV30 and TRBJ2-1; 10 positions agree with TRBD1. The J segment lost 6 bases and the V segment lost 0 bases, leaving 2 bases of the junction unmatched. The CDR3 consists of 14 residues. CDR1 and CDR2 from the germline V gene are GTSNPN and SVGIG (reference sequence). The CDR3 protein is CAWSVDRGINEQFF. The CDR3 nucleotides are TGTGCCTGGAGTGTGGACAGGGGGATCAATGAGCAGTTCTTC.

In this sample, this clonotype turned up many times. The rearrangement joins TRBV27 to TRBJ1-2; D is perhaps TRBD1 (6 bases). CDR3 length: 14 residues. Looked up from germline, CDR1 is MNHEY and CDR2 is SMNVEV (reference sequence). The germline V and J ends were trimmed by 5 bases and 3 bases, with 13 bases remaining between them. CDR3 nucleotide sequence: TGTGCCAGCAGTCCCCAGACAGGTTACTATGGCTACACCTTC. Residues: CASSPQTGYYGYTF.

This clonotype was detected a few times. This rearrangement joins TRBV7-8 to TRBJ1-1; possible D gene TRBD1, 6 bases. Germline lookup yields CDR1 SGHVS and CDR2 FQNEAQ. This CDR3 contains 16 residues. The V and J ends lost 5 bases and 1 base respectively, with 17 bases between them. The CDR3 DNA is TGTGCCAGCAGCCCCGCTCGGGGGCTTGGGAACACTGAAGCTTTCTTT. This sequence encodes CASSPARGLGNTEAFF.

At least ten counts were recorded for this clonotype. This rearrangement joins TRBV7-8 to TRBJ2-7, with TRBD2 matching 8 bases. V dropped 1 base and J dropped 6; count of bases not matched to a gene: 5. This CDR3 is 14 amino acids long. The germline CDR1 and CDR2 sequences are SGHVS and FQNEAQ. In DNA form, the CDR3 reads TGTGCCAGCAGCTTAGGTTCCCTAGCGGGCGAGCAGTACTTC. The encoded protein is CASSLGSLAGEQYF.

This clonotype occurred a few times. CDR3 nucleotides: TGTGCCAGCAGCTCACTGATACCGGACGGAACTAATGAAAAACTGTTTTTT. It codes for CASSSLIPDGTNEKLFF. This chain connects TRBV11-2 to TRBJ1-4, with no clear D. CDR1 and CDR2 from the germline V gene are SGHAT and FQNNGV. CDR3 length: 17 residues. The germline V and J ends were trimmed by 4 bases and 1 base, with 16 bases remaining between them.

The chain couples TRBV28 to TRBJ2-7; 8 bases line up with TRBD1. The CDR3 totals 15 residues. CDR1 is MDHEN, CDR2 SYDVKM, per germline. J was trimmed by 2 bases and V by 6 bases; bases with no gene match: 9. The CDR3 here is CASSDRGGWTYEQYF. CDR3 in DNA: TGTGCCAGCAGCGACAGGGGCGGTTGGACCTACGAGCAGTACTTC.

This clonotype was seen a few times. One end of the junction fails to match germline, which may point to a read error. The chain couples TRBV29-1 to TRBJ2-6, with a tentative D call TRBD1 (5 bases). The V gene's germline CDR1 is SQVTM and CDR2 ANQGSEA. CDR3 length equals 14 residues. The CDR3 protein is CSVTARSGANVRTF. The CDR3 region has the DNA TGCAGCGTTACAGCACGTTCTGGGGCCAACGTCCGGACTTTC.

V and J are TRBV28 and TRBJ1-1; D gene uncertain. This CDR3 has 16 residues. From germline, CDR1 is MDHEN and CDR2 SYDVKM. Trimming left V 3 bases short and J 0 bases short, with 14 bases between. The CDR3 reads CASSFRPVLMNTEAFF. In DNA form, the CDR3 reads TGTGCCAGCAGTTTTAGGCCAGTACTGATGAACACTGAAGCTTTCTTT.

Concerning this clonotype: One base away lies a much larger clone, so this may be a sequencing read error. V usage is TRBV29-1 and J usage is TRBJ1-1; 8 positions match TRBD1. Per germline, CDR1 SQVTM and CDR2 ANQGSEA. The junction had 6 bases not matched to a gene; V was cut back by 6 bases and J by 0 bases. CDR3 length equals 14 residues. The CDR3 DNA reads TGCAGCGTAGGACAGGGCTCCTTGAACACTGAAGCTTTCTTT. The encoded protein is CSVGQGSLNTEAFF.

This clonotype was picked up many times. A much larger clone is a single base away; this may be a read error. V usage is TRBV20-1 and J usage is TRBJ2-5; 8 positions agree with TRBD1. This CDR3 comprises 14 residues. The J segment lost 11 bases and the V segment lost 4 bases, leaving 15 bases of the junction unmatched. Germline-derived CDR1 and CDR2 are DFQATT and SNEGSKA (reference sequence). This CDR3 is CSAIPGTGYNEQYF. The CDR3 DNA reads TGCAGTGCTATCCCCGGGACAGGATACAATGAGCAGTACTTC.

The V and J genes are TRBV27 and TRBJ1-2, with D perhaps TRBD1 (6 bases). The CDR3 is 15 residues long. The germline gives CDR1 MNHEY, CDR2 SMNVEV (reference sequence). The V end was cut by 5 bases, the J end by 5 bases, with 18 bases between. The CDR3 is CASSVTGSGLYGYTF. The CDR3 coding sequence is TGTGCCAGCAGTGTAACAGGGTCGGGCTTATATGGCTACACCTTC.

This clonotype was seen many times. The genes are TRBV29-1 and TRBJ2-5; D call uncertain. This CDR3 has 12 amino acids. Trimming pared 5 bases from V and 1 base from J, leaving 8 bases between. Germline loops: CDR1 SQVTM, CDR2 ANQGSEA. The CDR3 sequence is CSVRQSQETQYF. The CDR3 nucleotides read TGCAGCGTTCGACAAAGCCAAGAGACCCAGTACTTC.